This TCR beta chain is drawn from a study of T cells in Graves' hyperthyroidism and ophthalmopathy (dated by TCRdb to about 2019). General notes on the study: Peripheral blood was collected at initial diagnosis, before any treatment. A discovery cohort of roughly 96 patients, about 44 with Graves' ophthalmopathy and more than 55 with stable Graves' hyperthyroidism, was used to find distinguishing TCR V-J signatures. Whether ophthalmopathy could be predicted prospectively was tested in an independent validation cohort made up of approximately 19 hyperthyroidism patients plus 17 patients who later progressed to ophthalmopathy. The 100 or so discovery patients were randomly divided into training and test sets at a 7:3 ratio. In addition, the study compared T-cell repertoires in thyroid tissue and in blood from roughly six Graves' hyperthyroidism patients. After sampling, hyperthyroidism patients received methimazole starting at 30 mg daily, and ophthalmopathy patients received high-dose intravenous methylprednisolone. The paper describes TCR Vbeta CDR3 sequencing of 140 or so peripheral blood samples, made up of around 41 ophthalmopathy patients, some 76 hyperthyroidism patients and 17 progressor patients.

At least ten counts were recorded for this clonotype. The specificity of this receptor is unknown. Base-call qualities are not available, and no considerably larger clone is one nucleotide away. The hyperthyroidism patients were between 18 and 65 years old and newly diagnosed, with a disease duration of less than 2 months. Any patient with an uncontrolled infection, another autoimmune disease, pregnancy or lactation was excluded. Diagnoses were established on the basis of clinical symptoms, serum thyroxine and TRAb, thyroid ultrasound, and orbital computed tomography. Blood from progressor patients was drawn when they were first diagnosed with hyperthyroidism, before any ophthalmopathy symptoms appeared. PBMCs were separated from around 9.1 ml of fresh peripheral blood using Ficoll-Paque density gradient centrifugation. Patients classed as progressors first received a Graves' hyperthyroidism diagnosis and then went on to develop ophthalmopathy during follow-up. Trizol reagent was used to extract total RNA, and RNA quality was then checked on an Agilent 2100 Bioanalyzer.

Amplification of TCR beta CDR3 regions was carried out from RNA transcripts. The TCR CDR3 was subjected to a first round of RT-PCR using the HTBI primer set and the Qiagen OneStep RT-PCR kit. Libraries were constructed in a second round of multiplex PCR, after which size selection and purification were performed. Sequencing of the libraries was done on an Illumina HiSeq2000 using paired-end 100 bp reads. In the source study's methods: SOAPnuke was used to process the raw data, with reads discarded if the reads contained adapters or uncalled bases, had a mean Phred below 15, or lacked an exact constant-primer or identifier match. COPE v1.2.5 was used to merge high-quality paired reads, and clonotypes were defined as unique nucleotide sequences. MiTCR v1.1 was used to align the clonotypes against IMGT TRBV, TRBD and TRBJ reference segments. Analysis was restricted to V-J combinations with a frequency above 0.0001, which covered approximately 99% of repertoires. A TCS score was defined as the ratio between F50 (clonal expansion) and ExV (chaos), using BLOSUM62-based TCRdist between CDR3 peptides within each V-J. Welch's t-statistics and random forest reduced 514 V-J features to under 15, which were used in a naive Bayes classifier (R e1071). TCRdb reprocessing: public reads trimmed at Q25 with fastp, clones called with MiXCR, in-frame beta chains kept. Every CDR3 protein is listed once, alongside the most common genes and DNA of its rows. The V and J calls follow TCRdb's processing rather than the paper's. Within this sample are 280,000 or so distinct CDR3 sequences, with around a quarter of them counted one time only. Together, the top ten hold about 25% of the sample.

Summary of the overall study and its limitations: Ophthalmopathy was separated from stable hyperthyroidism by a 13 V-J signature model, with approximately 89% sensitivity and approximately 81% specificity obtained in cross-validation and 80%/75% obtained in testing. During validation, the model predicted progression to ophthalmopathy a median of about 5.9 months ahead of onset, with around 71% sensitivity and roughly 72% specificity. Most expanded thyroid clonotypes (frequency above 0.001) were also detected in blood, suggesting blood repertoires may reflect thyroid immune responses. Sample size was not statistically predetermined, and investigators were not blinded to group allocation.

Counted from cysteine to phenylalanine, this CDR3 has 13 amino acids. Just the 39-base CDR3 DNA is kept, in frame starting at base 1. CDR1 and CDR2 were assigned from the germline V gene as MGHRA and YSYEKL. V loses 0 bases of germline sequence and J loses 6 bases, and the interval between the two ends is 6 bases. The specimen sequenced was blood. The rearrangement joined TRBV4-1 to TRBJ1-5; confidence is insufficient to name the D gene. The clonotype was recovered from a man between 40 and 49 years old with Graves' hyperthyroidism that later progressed to Graves' ophthalmopathy. The nucleotide sequence is TGCGCCAGCAGCCAAGATTCCAGTCAGCCCCAGCATTTT. The resulting protein is CASSQDSSQPQHF.